This TCR beta chain was sequenced for a study of T cell clones after liver transplantation (dated 2019 in TCRdb). Broadly, across the study: ITN030ST, the source of the samples, was a randomized trial that attempted immunosuppression withdrawal within 2 years of liver transplantation. As an antigen-independent comparator for donor-reactive sequences, third party-reactive TCRbeta sequences were also identified from pre-transplant MLRs. Of the 8 liver transplant recipients making up the studied cohort, 3 were classified as tolerant and 5 as non-tolerant. Of the eight recipients, a few were HCV-positive, while the remaining recipients had been transplanted for non-autoimmune, non-viral indications. Until randomization at 12-24 months post-transplant, subjects were given standard immunosuppression, with no induction therapy. Blood samples were collected pre-transplant, then pre-randomization ahead of withdrawal, and finally post-randomization once withdrawal had either been completed or failed. Donor-reactive T cell clones were identified using TCRbeta sequencing after a pre-transplant mixed lymphocyte reaction and were then followed in post-transplant blood. To count as tolerant, a recipient had to stay completely off immunosuppression for at least one year without liver enzymes climbing beyond twice the upper limit of normal.

About this clone itself: Its antigen is currently not known. Base qualities are missing; no much larger clone stands one base away.

The CDR3 runs 13 amino acids, cysteine and phenylalanine included. Only the CDR3 portion is preserved as DNA: 39 bases, with reading frame beginning at the first base. CDR1 and CDR2 (SGHTA, FQGNSA) derive from the germline V gene. V is clipped by 5 bases and J by 1 base, and the sequence between their germline boundaries is 8 bases long. Thawed unstimulated PBMCs were stained for CD3, CD4 and CD8 and FACS-sorted into CD3+CD4+ and CD3+CD8+ populations. Randomization to immunosuppression withdrawal applied to every one of the 8 studied subjects. The Qiagen DNeasy Blood and Tissue Kit was used for genomic DNA isolation. High-throughput TCRbeta CDR3 sequencing of frozen genomic DNA was performed by immunoSEQ, with PCR amplification, mapping, bias correction and internal controls included. Turning to the authors' computational methods: Productive rearrangements were kept, and unique TCRbeta sequences were defined by CDR3 nucleotide sequence plus V and J gene. A sequence counted as donor-reactive only if the sequence showed at least 5-fold expansion in CFSE-low cells compared with unstimulated pre-transplant cells and had a frequency of at least 0.01%. Minimum frequency thresholds were set for each subject based on the unstimulated sample with the lowest template count, ensuring at least 90% detection power. Repertoire turnover was measured by Jensen-Shannon divergence between the top 1000 TCRbeta sequences post- and pre-transplant. Two-sided Fisher's exact tests were used to test for changes in how often donor-reactive sequences were detected. TCRdb mirrors the immuneACCESS table, restricted to in-frame sequences. Some clones are absent from its copies; in checked studies, under half trace to an unresolved V gene, and the reason for the others is unknown. V and J calls plus clone size are reproduced from that table; the DNA served to infer D and trimming. The sample table shows over 55,000 clones, and 70% are seen once. The top ten hold approximately 2.6% of the sample.

General conclusions and limits of the study: In most of the 8 subjects, circulating donor-reactive CD4 TCRbeta sequences decreased significantly after transplant, regardless of tolerance or HCV status. After accounting for repertoire turnover, donor-reactive detection was significantly reduced in 7 of 8 subjects for CD4 and 8 of 8 for CD8. Donor-reactive sequences decreased more than third party-reactive sequences, which suggests partial antigen-specific deletion that was not related to withdrawal success. Without allograft tissue specimens, donor-reactive T cells may have migrated into the graft rather than being deleted. Low numbers of available donor cells limited the measurable donor-reactive repertoire in two subjects. Because of small, heterogeneous patient numbers and non-standardized post-transplant time points, the conclusions were only preliminary.

The chain joins TRBV7-2 to TRBJ1-1; TRBD1 might be the D gene, on 5 matching bases. This TCR came from a human patient who received a liver transplant. Where a transplant has occurred, the graft donor may have supplied some of the T cells. The starting material was CD4+ T cells from blood, obtained at the roughly 15-month timepoint. The nucleotides are TGTGCCAGCAGCATCGACAGGAACACTGAAGCTTTCTTT. Its translation reads: CASSIDRNTEAFF. Where the CDR3 stops, the reference TRBV7-2 and TRBJ1-1 genes take over; the full variable domain is GAGVSQSPSNKVTEKGKDVELRCDPISGHTALYWYRQSLGQGLEFLIYFQGNSAPDKSGLPSDRFSAERTGGSVSTLTIQRTQQEDSAVYLCASSIDRNTEAFFGQGTRLTVV.